The rows below give T cell receptor beta chains drawn from one sample of a study of a mutant IDH1 vaccine in newly diagnosed glioma. No cognate antigen is known for these TCRs. Sequenced by immunoSEQ multiplex PCR; TCRdb stores in-frame clones only, minus some. The data show roughly 60,000 clones, with about four fifths seen just once and 5.4% held by the top ten. The specimen comprised PBMCs, sampled from a glioma patient whose treatment included an IDH1 peptide vaccine. The receptors here all came from a man aged 35-49 years with glioma. Each CDR3 is given with its conserved first and last residue. D genes are given only for firm matches. A row's size may be missing; if present it is once, few, many or a size class.

len,j_gene,d_gene,abundance,v_gene,CDR3aa,CDR3nt
14,TRBJ1-1,NA,NA,TRBV6-5,CASSYTRGATEAFF,TGTGCCAGCAGTTACACGAGGGGGGCCACTGAAGCTTTCTTT
17,TRBJ2-5,NA,NA,TRBV9,CASSVGVSGPPQETQYF,TGTGCCAGCAGCGTAGGGGTTTCGGGGCCGCCCCAAGAGACCCAGTACTTC
14,TRBJ1-2,NA,medium-sized,TRBV28,CASSLLRANYGYTF,TGTGCCAGCAGTTTACTTCGGGCTAACTATGGCTACACCTTC
16,TRBJ1-1,TRBD1,few,TRBV19,CASSIVAGGSSTEAFF,TGTGCCAGTAGTATCGTCGCAGGGGGCAGCAGCACTGAAGCTTTCTTT
14,TRBJ1-2,NA,NA,TRBV7-2,CASTFRRGYYGYTF,TGTGCCAGCACCTTTCGGAGGGGGTACTATGGCTACACCTTC
14,TRBJ2-3,NA,NA,TRBV9,CASSVATLGDTQYF,TGTGCCAGCAGCGTAGCTACGCTCGGGGATACGCAGTATTTT
15,TRBJ1-2,TRBD1,NA,TRBV5-1,CASSSGQVANYGYTF,TGCGCCAGCAGCTCAGGACAGGTCGCTAACTATGGCTACACCTTC
16,TRBJ2-1,NA,NA,TRBV2,CASSDRFRSSYNEQFF,TGTGCCAGCAGTGACAGGTTCCGAAGCTCCTACAATGAGCAGTTCTTC
18,TRBJ2-6,TRBD2,once,TRBV19,CASSGEGGHRLGANVLTF,TGTGCCAGTAGTGGGGAGGGCGGGCACCGCTTGGGGGCCAACGTCCTGACTTTC
18,TRBJ1-2,TRBD1,NA,TRBV7-8,CASSFMGAGTGADYGYTF,TGTGCCAGCAGCTTTATGGGGGCCGGGACAGGGGCCGACTATGGCTACACCTTC
14,TRBJ1-3,NA,NA,TRBV19,CASGDGTSGNTIYF,TGTGCCAGTGGGGACGGGACCTCTGGAAACACCATATATTTT
14,TRBJ2-7,NA,NA,TRBV5-1,CASSLGTFSYEQYF,TGCGCCAGCAGCTTGGGGACGTTCTCCTACGAGCAGTACTTC
15,TRBJ2-1,NA,NA,TRBV7-9,CASSILGQANNEQFF,TGTGCCAGCAGCATCTTGGGACAAGCCAACAATGAGCAGTTCTTC
13,TRBJ2-7,TRBD1,NA,TRBV5-4,CASSAGQAYEQYF,TGTGCCAGCAGCGCGGGACAGGCCTACGAGCAGTACTTC
13,TRBJ1-6,TRBD1,NA,TRBV6-5,CASMRTGFSPLHF,TGTGCCAGCATGAGGACAGGGTTTTCACCCCTCCACTTT
15,TRBJ2-5,TRBD1,few,TRBV27,CASSLLKNRGETQYF,TGTGCCAGCAGCCTTCTCAAGAACAGGGGAGAGACCCAGTACTTC
16,TRBJ1-1,TRBD1,NA,TRBV7-9,CASHPGQGIMNTEAFF,TGTGCCAGCCATCCGGGACAGGGGATCATGAACACTGAAGCTTTCTTT
15,TRBJ2-1,NA,few,TRBV19,CASTLDRSSYNEQFF,TGTGCCAGTACCCTCGACCGTTCGTCCTACAATGAGCAGTTCTTC
14,TRBJ1-4,TRBD1,NA,TRBV5-5,CASSLGTGFEKLFF,TGTGCCAGCAGCTTGGGGACAGGGTTCGAAAAACTGTTTTTT
14,TRBJ2-7,TRBD1,NA,TRBV28,CASSLSGTGVEQYF,TGTGCCAGCAGTTTATCGGGGACAGGGGTCGAGCAGTACTTC
17,TRBJ1-6,NA,NA,TRBV7-6,CASSPREPRSYNSPLHF,TGTGCCAGCAGCCCCCGTGAGCCCCGCTCCTATAATTCACCCCTCCACTTT
15,TRBJ1-6,NA,NA,TRBV19,CASSIEGTPSSPLHF,TGTGCCAGTAGTATAGAGGGGACCCCTAGTTCACCCCTCCACTTT
14,TRBJ2-1,NA,NA,TRBV19,CASSRPSSYNEQFF,TGTGCCAGTAGTAGGCCCAGCTCCTACAATGAGCAGTTCTTC
11,TRBJ2-7,NA,NA,TRBV2,CATGHTYEQYF,TGTGCCACGGGACACACCTACGAGCAGTACTTC
14,TRBJ1-1,NA,NA,TRBV19,CASSEWAENTEAFF,TGTGCCAGTAGTGAGTGGGCAGAGAACACTGAAGCTTTCTTT
15,TRBJ1-6,NA,NA,TRBV5-5,CASSRTESYNSPLHF,TGTGCCAGCAGCCGGACGGAGTCCTATAATTCACCCCTCCACTTT
16,TRBJ2-2,TRBD1,NA,TRBV19,CASSGSGTELTGELFF,TGTGCCAGTAGTGGTTCCGGGACAGAGCTTACCGGGGAGCTGTTTTTT
18,TRBJ2-3,TRBD2,NA,TRBV11-2,CASSSTLTSAFPGDTQYF,TGTGCCAGCAGCTCGACCCTGACTAGCGCTTTCCCCGGGGATACGCAGTATTTT
16,TRBJ2-1,TRBD2,NA,TRBV5-6,CASSFGLAGTVNEQFF,TGTGCCAGCAGCTTCGGACTAGCGGGAACAGTCAATGAGCAGTTCTTC
14,TRBJ2-2,NA,NA,TRBV5-4,CASSLVGSTGELFF,TGTGCCAGCAGCTTGGTTGGGAGTACCGGGGAGCTGTTTTTT
12,TRBJ1-4,NA,few,TRBV29-1,CSVGFPNEKLFF,TGCAGCGTTGGTTTCCCTAATGAAAAACTGTTTTTT
13,TRBJ2-2,NA,NA,TRBV10-1,CAAQKWLTGELFF,TGCGCCGCCCAAAAGTGGCTTACCGGGGAGCTGTTTTTT
12,TRBJ2-3,NA,NA,TRBV18,CASSPLGDTQYF,TGTGCCAGCTCACCCCTAGGAGATACGCAGTATTTT
12,TRBJ2-3,NA,few,TRBV7-2,CASSLMTDTQYF,TGTGCCAGCAGCTTAATGACAGATACGCAGTATTTT
14,TRBJ2-3,NA,NA,TRBV14,CASSQALGAGTQYF,TGTGCCAGCAGCCAAGCCCTCGGAGCGGGTACGCAGTATTTT
13,TRBJ1-2,NA,many,TRBV11-2,CASSLGHAGGYTF,TGTGCCAGCAGCTTAGGACACGCAGGGGGCTACACCTTC
14,TRBJ2-7,TRBD1,NA,TRBV28,CASSFPGQGYEQYF,TGTGCCAGCAGTTTTCCCGGACAGGGCTACGAGCAGTACTTC
15,TRBJ1-1,NA,NA,TRBV5-6,CASSGRRGPYTEAFF,TGTGCCAGCAGCGGGAGAAGGGGCCCGTACACTGAAGCTTTCTTT
15,TRBJ2-7,TRBD1,NA,TRBV28,CASSGPGQGSYEQYF,TGTGCCAGCAGTGGCCCGGGACAGGGATCCTACGAGCAGTACTTC
13,TRBJ1-1,NA,NA,TRBV18,CASSPINGAEAFF,TGTGCCAGCTCACCTATAAACGGCGCTGAAGCTTTCTTT
15,TRBJ2-5,TRBD2,NA,TRBV6-5,CASRRQWTSEETQYF,TGTGCCAGCAGGCGACAGTGGACTAGCGAGGAGACCCAGTACTTC